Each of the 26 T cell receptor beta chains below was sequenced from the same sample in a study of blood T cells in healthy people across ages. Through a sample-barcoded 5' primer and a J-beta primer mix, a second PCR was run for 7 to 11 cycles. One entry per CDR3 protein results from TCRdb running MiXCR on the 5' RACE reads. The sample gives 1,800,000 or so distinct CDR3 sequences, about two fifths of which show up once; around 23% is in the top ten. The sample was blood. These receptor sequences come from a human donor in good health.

The CDR3 DNA reads as TGTGCCATCAGTGAGTCAGGGGCTCGGGATGAAAAACTGTTTTTT. Protein: CAISESGARDEKLFF. V usage is TRBV10-3 and J usage is TRBJ1-4; tentatively, D is TRBD1 (5 bases). Germline assignment: CDR1 ENHRY and CDR2 SYGVKD. Trimming cost V 0 bases and J 6 bases, with 11 bases left between them. CDR3 length: 15 amino acids.

The CDR3 DNA sequence: TGCAGTGCTGGGTTGACAGGGGAACGTGGCTACACCTTC. Residues: CSAGLTGERGYTF. This chain uses TRBV20-1 with TRBJ1-2; TRBD1 agrees at 8 bases. The CDR3 is 13 residues long. The V gene's germline CDR1 is DFQATT and CDR2 SNEGSKA (reference sequence). Trimming cost V 5 bases and J 7 bases; bases outside gene matches: 9.

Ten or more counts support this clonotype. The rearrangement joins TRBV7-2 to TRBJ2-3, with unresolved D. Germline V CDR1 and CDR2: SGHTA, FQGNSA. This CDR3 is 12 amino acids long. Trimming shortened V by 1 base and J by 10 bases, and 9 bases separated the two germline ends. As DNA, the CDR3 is TGTGCCAGCAGCTTAGGTCCTGACCCGCAGTATTTT. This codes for CASSLGPDPQYF.

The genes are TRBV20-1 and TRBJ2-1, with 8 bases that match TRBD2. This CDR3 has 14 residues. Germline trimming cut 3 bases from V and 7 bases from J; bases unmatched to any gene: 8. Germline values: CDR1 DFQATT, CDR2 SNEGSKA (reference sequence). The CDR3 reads CSASGGGTGNEQFF. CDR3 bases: TGCAGTGCTAGCGGCGGGGGGACGGGTAATGAGCAGTTCTTC.

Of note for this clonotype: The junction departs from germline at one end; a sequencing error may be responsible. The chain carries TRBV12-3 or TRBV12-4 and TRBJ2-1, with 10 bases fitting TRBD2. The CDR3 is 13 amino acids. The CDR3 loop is CACSGGAYNEQFF. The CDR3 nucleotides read TGTGCCTGCAGCGGGGGGGCCTACAATGAGCAGTTCTTC.

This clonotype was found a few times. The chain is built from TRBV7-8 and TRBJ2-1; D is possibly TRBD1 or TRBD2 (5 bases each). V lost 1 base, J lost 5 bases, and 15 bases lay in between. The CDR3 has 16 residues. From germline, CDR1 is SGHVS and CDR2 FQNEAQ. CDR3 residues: CASSLVRGEWDNEQFF. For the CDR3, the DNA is TGTGCCAGCAGCTTAGTGAGGGGAGAATGGGACAATGAGCAGTTCTTC.

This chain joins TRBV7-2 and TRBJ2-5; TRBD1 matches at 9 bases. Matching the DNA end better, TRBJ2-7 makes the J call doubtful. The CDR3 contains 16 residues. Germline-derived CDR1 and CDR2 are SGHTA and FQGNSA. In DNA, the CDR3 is TGTGCCAGCAGCTTCGGAAGGACAGGGGACGGCTACGAGCAGTACTTC. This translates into CASSFGRTGDGYEQYF.

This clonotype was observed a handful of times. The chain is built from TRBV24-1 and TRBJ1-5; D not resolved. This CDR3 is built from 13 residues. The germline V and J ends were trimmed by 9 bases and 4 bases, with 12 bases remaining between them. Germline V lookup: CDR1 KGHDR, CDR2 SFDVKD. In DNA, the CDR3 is TGTGCCACCGGAGTCGCGGGGAATCAGCCCCAGCATTTT. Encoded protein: CATGVAGNQPQHF.

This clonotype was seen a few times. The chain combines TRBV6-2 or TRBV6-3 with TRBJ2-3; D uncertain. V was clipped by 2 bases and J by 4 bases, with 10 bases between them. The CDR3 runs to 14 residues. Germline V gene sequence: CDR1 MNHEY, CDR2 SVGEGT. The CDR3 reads CASSYGYNADTQYF. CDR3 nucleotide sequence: TGTGCCAGCAGTTACGGGTATAATGCAGATACGCAGTATTTT.

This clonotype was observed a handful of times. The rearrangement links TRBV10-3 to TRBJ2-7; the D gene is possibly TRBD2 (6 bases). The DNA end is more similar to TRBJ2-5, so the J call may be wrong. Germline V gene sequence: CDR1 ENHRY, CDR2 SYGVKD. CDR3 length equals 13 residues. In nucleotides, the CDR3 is TGTGCCATCAGGTCGGGGGTAGGAGAGACCCAGTACTTC. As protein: CAIRSGVGETQYF.

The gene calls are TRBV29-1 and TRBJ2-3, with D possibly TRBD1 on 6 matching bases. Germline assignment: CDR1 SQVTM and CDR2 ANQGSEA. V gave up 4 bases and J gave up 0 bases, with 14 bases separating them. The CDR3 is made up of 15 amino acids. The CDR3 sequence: CSVAFQGQSTDTQYF. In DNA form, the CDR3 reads TGCAGCGTTGCCTTCCAGGGACAAAGCACAGATACGCAGTATTTT.

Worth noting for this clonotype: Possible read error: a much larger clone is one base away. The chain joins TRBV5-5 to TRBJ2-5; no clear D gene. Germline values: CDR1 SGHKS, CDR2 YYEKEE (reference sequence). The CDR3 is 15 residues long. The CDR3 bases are TGTGCCAACAGCTTGGGCTTAGAGTCCCAAGAGACCCAGTACTTC. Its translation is CANSLGLESQETQYF.

The chain's CDR3 is CASSVGPSGEEFSYEQYF. DNA of the CDR3: TGTGCCAGCAGCGTAGGTCCTAGCGGGGAGGAGTTCTCCTACGAGCAGTACTTC. The chain employs TRBV9 and TRBJ2-7, with TRBD2 identical over 9 bases. This CDR3 spans 18 amino acids. The germline V gene encodes CDR1 SGDLS and CDR2 YYNGEE. The V segment lost 0 bases and the J segment 0 bases; nucleotides outside the gene matches: 10.

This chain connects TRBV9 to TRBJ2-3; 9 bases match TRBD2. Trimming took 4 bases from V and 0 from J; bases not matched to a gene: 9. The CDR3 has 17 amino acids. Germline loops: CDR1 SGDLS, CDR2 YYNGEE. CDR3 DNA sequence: TGTGCCAGCAGCTTCCGTAGCGGGGGCCTAAGCACAGATACGCAGTATTTT. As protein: CASSFRSGGLSTDTQYF.

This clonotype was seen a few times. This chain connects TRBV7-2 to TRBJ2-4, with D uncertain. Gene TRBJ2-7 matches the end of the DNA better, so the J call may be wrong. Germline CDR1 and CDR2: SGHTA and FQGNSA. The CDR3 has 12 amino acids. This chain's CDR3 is CASSSTTDEQYF. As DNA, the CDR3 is TGTGCCAGCAGTTCCACGACGGACGAGCAGTACTTC.

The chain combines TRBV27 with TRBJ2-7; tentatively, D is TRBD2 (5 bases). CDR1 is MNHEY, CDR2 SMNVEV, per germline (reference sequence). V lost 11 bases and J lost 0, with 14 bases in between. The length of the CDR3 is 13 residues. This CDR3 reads CAAPSGISYEQYF. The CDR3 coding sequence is TGTGCCGCTCCCTCCGGGATCTCCTACGAGCAGTACTTC.

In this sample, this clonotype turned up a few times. The CDR3 protein is CASSSGTSGGNTDTQYF. The CDR3 nucleotides are TGTGCCAGCAGTTCCGGGACTAGCGGGGGGAATACAGATACGCAGTATTTT. This sequence joins TRBV6-2 or TRBV6-3 and TRBJ2-3; TRBD2 agrees at 15 bases. The trim removed 4 bases at V and 3 bases at J, leaving 5 bases unmatched. CDR1 is MNHEY and CDR2 is SVGEGT in the germline V gene. The CDR3 has 17 residues.

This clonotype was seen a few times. The CDR3: CASSSSWRGPDTQYF. The CDR3 DNA reads TGTGCCAGCAGCTCTTCGTGGAGGGGCCCAGATACGCAGTATTTT. The chain combines TRBV13 with TRBJ2-3; D perhaps matches TRBD2 (6 bases). Trimming stripped 4 bases from V and 4 bases from J, with 15 bases between. The CDR3 spans 15 residues. Germline CDR1 is PRHDT and CDR2 is FYEKMQ (reference sequence).

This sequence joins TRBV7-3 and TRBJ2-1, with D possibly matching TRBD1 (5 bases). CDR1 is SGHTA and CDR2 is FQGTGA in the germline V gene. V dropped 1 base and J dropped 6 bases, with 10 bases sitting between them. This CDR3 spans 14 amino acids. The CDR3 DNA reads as TGTGCCAGCAGCTTAATGCATAGGGGCAATGAGCAGTTCTTC. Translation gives CASSLMHRGNEQFF.

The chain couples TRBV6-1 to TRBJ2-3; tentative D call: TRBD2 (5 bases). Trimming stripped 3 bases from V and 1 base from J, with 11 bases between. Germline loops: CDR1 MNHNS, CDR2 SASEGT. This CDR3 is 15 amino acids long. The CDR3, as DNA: TGTGCCAGCAGTGATAGAGGGCACCGCACAGATACGCAGTATTTT. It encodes CASSDRGHRTDTQYF.

The CDR3 DNA is TGTGCCAGCAGTTACTCCAACGTAGCCGGGGGACTCTCCTACGAGCAGTACTTC. As protein: CASSYSNVAGGLSYEQYF. V and J are TRBV6-5 and TRBJ2-7, with TRBD2 as a possible D gene (6 bases). V dropped 0 bases and J dropped 0 bases, with 18 bases sitting between them. The CDR3 is 18 residues long. Looked up from germline, CDR1 is MNHEY and CDR2 is SVGAGI.

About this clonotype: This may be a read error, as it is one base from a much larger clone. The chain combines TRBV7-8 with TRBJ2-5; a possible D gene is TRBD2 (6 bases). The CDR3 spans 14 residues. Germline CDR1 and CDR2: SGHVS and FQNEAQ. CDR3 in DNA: TGTGCCAGCAGCTTAATGGGGAGGCAAGAGACCCAGGACTTC. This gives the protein CASSLMGRQETQDF.

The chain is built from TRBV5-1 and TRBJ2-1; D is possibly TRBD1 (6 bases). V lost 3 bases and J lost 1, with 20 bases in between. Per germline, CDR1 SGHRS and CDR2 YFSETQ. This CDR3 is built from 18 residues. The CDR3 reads CASSSIRYRVRSYNEQFF. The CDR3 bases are TGCGCCAGCAGCTCAATTCGGTACAGGGTTCGTTCCTACAATGAGCAGTTCTTC.

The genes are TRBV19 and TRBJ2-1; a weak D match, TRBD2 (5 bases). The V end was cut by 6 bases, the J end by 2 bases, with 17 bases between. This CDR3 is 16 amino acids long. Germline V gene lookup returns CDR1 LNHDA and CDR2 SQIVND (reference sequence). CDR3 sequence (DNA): TGTGCCAGTAGGAACCCGGGGAGTGGGGCCTACAATGAGCAGTTCTTC. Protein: CASRNPGSGAYNEQFF.

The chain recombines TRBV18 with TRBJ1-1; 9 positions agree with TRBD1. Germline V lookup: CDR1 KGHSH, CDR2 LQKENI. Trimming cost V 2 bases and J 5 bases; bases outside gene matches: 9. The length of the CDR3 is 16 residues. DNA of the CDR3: TGTGCCAGCTCACCAAGACAGGGGGGAGAGAGGACTGAAGCTTTCTTT. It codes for CASSPRQGGERTEAFF. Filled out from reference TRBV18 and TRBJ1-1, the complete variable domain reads NAGVMQNPRHLVRRRGQEARLRCSPMKGHSHVYWYRQLPEEGLKFMVYLQKENIIDESGMPKERFSAEFPKEGPSILRIQQVVRGDSAAYFCASSPRQGGERTEAFFGQGTRLTVV.

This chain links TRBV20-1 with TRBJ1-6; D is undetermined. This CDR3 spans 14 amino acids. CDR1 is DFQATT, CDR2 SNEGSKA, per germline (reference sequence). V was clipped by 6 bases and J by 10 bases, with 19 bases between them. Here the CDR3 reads CSALPPYEGSPLHF. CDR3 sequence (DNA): TGCAGTGCCCTACCCCCATATGAGGGATCACCCCTCCACTTT.